Given below is one T cell receptor (beta chain) in context. This sample stems from a study of blood T cell repertoires in COVID-19. Across the study: Acute and convalescent COVID-19 specimens originated in the United States, Italy and Spain. T cells, B-cell-depleted T cells, or PBMCs provided the cDNA or gDNA that served as material.

Study processing details: Amplification from reference gene primers served as the basis for estimated nucleated cell counts. The method was immunoSEQ multiplex PCR; TCRdb's version includes in-frame clones alone and lacks a portion of them. That table supplies the V and J calls and clone size; D and trimming were determined from the DNA. The table shows over 200,000 clones, with roughly 80% occurring only once. The sequencing sample was made of peripheral blood. The source is a woman of 80 years or more with active or convalescent COVID-19.

The CDR3 is CASSEFSPVYF. The CDR3 region has the DNA TGCGCCAGCAGTGAGTTTTCCCCCGTGTACTTC. The genes are TRBV10-1 and TRBJ2-5; D gene unclear. The V end was cut by 1 base, the J end by 13 bases, with 10 bases between. Per germline, CDR1 WNHNN and CDR2 SYGVQD (reference sequence). The CDR3 sequence is 11 residues long.